The next 13 T cell receptor beta chains were all read from a single sample in a study of T cell responses to AZD1222 COVID-19 vaccine. This table comes from immunoSEQ multiplex PCR, and its TCRdb copy is limited to in-frame clones, with some not included. The sample lists 120,000 or so clones, 80% to 95% occurring once. Sequences were derived from peripheral blood, sampled on day 0 of AZD1222 vaccination. The receptor set was obtained from an adult in good health.

The rearrangement joins TRBV10-2 to TRBJ2-2, with D uncertain. CDR3 length: 11 residues. Germline V gene sequence: CDR1 WSHSY, CDR2 SAAADI. The V and J ends lost 3 bases and 4 bases respectively, with 0 bases between them. The CDR3 DNA reads TGCGCCAGCAGTGACACCGGGGAGCTGTTTTTT. Its protein is CASSDTGELFF.

The chain uses TRBV27 and TRBJ2-7, with a possible D match to TRBD1 (5 bases). Between the trimmed V and J ends, which lost 6 bases and 7 bases, there was a span of 10 bases. The CDR3 is 11 residues long. Germline CDR1 and CDR2: MNHEY and SMNVEV (reference sequence). The CDR3 loop reads CASRGNREQYF. CDR3 in DNA: TGTGCCAGCAGGGGAAACAGGGAGCAGTACTTC.

The chain couples TRBV5-1 to TRBJ2-5, with 15 bases identical to TRBD2. Germline CDR1 SGHRS, CDR2 YFSETQ. The CDR3 contains 18 residues. Germline trimming cut 0 bases from V and 5 bases from J; bases unmatched to any gene: 8. CDR3 sequence (DNA): TGCGCCAGCAGCTTGGCCGGACTAGCGGGGGGGCCGGGTGAGACCCAGTACTTC. Protein: CASSLAGLAGGPGETQYF.

V gene TRBV29-1 combines with J gene TRBJ1-2; TRBD1 might be the D (6 bases). The CDR3 covers 16 residues. From germline, CDR1 is SQVTM and CDR2 ANQGSEA. Trimming pared 6 bases from V and 5 bases from J, leaving 25 bases between. CDR3 residues: CSVRWDTSSGGYGYTF. Here the CDR3 DNA reads TGCAGCGTCCGGTGGGACACGAGCTCGGGGGGGTATGGCTACACCTTC.

The V and J genes are TRBV27 and TRBJ2-3, with a tentative D call TRBD1 (6 bases). Trimming stripped 7 bases from V and 7 bases from J, with 15 bases between. The CDR3 is made up of 13 amino acids. Germline V lookup: CDR1 MNHEY, CDR2 SMNVEV (reference sequence). The CDR3 bases are TGTGCCAGCAAACCCAGGGGTACATATACGCAGTATTTT. This gives the protein CASKPRGTYTQYF.

V is TRBV28 and J is TRBJ1-1, with D possibly matching TRBD1 (5 bases). The CDR3 is 15 residues long. In germline, CDR1 is MDHEN, CDR2 SYDVKM. V shed 7 bases and J shed 3 bases, with 18 bases lying between them. Here the CDR3 DNA reads TGTGCCAGCACCCGGGGCGGGGTGGCGGACACTGAAGCTTTCTTT. Translated: CASTRGGVADTEAFF.

This clone was seen a single time. The chain joins TRBV3-1 (or the pseudogene TRBV3-2) to TRBJ1-2; the D gene is possibly TRBD1 (5 bases). The germline V and J ends were trimmed by 3 bases and 7 bases, with 21 bases remaining between them. The CDR3 runs 16 residues. Germline V gene data show CDR1 as LGHDT and CDR2 as YNNKEL (reference sequence). The CDR3 is CASSHNRRGGDSGYTF. In nucleotides, the CDR3 is TGTGCCAGCAGCCATAATCGACGGGGAGGGGATAGTGGCTACACCTTC.

The chain links TRBV10-3 to TRBJ2-2; perhaps D is TRBD1 or TRBD2 (6 bases each). The CDR3 contains 15 residues. V lost 8 bases and J lost 7, with 20 bases in between. The germline V gene encodes CDR1 ENHRY and CDR2 SYGVKD. CDR3 residues: CAIGTPGDQGGELFF. CDR3 bases: TGTGCCATCGGGACACCGGGGGATCAGGGCGGGGAGCTGTTTTTT.

The V gene is TRBV11-2, the J gene TRBJ1-1; tentative D call: TRBD1 (5 bases). V lost 0 bases, J lost 3 bases, and 11 bases lay in between. Germline CDR1 SGHAT, CDR2 FQNNGV. This CDR3 comprises 15 residues. The CDR3 DNA is TGTGCCAGCAGCTTAGAAAGAAGGGGTCACACTGAAGCTTTCTTT. Translating it yields CASSLERRGHTEAFF.

The J gene is TRBJ1-5, the V gene TRBV5-5; D not resolved. The CDR3 totals 12 residues. Trimming took 0 bases from V and 4 from J, leaving 2 bases between them. The germline CDR1 and CDR2 sequences are SGHKS and YYEKEE (reference sequence). CDR3 in amino acids: CASSLGNQPQHF. The CDR3 bases are TGTGCCAGCAGCTTGGGAAATCAGCCCCAGCATTTT.

V and J are TRBV7-7 and TRBJ2-7, with TRBD1 matching 10 bases. With 5 bases clipped from V and 5 bases from J, the junction kept 12 bases outside the gene matches. The germline gives CDR1 SSHAT, CDR2 FNYEAQ (reference sequence). The CDR3 has 16 amino acids. Here the CDR3 reads CASSTYRDRGVHEQYF. In DNA form, the CDR3 reads TGTGCCAGCAGCACGTACCGGGACAGGGGAGTCCACGAGCAGTACTTC. The full variable domain, with the rest looked up from reference TRBV7-7 and TRBJ2-7, is GAGVSQSPRYKVTKRGQDVTLRCDPISSHATLYWYQQALGQGPEFLTYFNYEAQPDKSGLPSDRFSAERPEGSISTLTIQRTEQRDSAMYRCASSTYRDRGVHEQYFGPGTRLTVT.

The chain joins TRBV20-1 to TRBJ1-1; 7 nucleotides align to TRBD1. Per the germline V gene, CDR1 is DFQATT and CDR2 is SNEGSKA (reference sequence). J gave up 6 bases and V 4 bases, and 2 bases lay outside the gene matches. The CDR3 sequence is 11 residues long. The CDR3 reads CSATGGAEAFF. The CDR3 DNA reads as TGCAGTGCTACAGGGGGAGCTGAAGCTTTCTTT.

This clone was picked up a small number of times. J is TRBJ1-1 and V is TRBV9; 9 positions agree with TRBD1. The CDR3 sequence is 16 residues long. Germline trimming cut 3 bases from V and 5 bases from J; bases unmatched to any gene: 11. From germline, CDR1 is SGDLS and CDR2 YYNGEE. CDR3 DNA sequence: TGTGCCAGCAGCGCCTCCATGACAGGGGGTAGGACTGAAGCTTTCTTT. This gives the protein CASSASMTGGRTEAFF.